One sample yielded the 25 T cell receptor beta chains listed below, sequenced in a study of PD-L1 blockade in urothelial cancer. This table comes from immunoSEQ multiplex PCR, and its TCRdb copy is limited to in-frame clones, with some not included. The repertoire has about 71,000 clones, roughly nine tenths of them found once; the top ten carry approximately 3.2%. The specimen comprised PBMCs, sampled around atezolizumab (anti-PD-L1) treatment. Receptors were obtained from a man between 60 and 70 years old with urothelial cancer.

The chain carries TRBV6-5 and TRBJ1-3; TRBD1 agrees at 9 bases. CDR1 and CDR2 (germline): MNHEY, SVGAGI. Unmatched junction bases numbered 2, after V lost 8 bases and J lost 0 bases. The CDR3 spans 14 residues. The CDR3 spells CASGDRVSGNTIYF. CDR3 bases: TGTGCCAGCGGGGACAGGGTCTCTGGAAACACCATATATTTT.

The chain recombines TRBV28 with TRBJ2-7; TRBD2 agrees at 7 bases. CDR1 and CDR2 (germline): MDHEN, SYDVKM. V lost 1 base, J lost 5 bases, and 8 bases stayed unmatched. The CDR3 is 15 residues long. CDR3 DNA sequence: TGTGCCAGCAGTTTATACCGAGCGGGAAGGCACGAGCAGTACTTC. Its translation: CASSLYRAGRHEQYF.

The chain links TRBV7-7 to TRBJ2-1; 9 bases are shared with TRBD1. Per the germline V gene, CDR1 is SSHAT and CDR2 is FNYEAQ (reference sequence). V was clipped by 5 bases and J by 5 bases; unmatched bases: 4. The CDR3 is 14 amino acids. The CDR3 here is CASSKQGAHNEQFF. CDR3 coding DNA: TGTGCCAGCAGCAAACAGGGGGCCCACAATGAGCAGTTCTTC.

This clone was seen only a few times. CDR3 sequence: CASSMTSGSAGGDTQYF. The CDR3 DNA reads as TGTGCCAGTAGTATGACTAGCGGGAGCGCTGGGGGAGATACGCAGTATTTT. V gene TRBV19 combines with J gene TRBJ2-3; TRBD2 aligns across 12 bases. Germline CDR1 and CDR2: LNHDA and SQIVND (reference sequence). The CDR3 consists of 17 residues. The ends lost 3 bases at V and 5 bases at J; junction bases unmatched: 9.

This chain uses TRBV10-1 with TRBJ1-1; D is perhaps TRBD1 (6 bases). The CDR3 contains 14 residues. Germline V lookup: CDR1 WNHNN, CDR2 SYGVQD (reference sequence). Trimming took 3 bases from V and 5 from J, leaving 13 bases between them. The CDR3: CASSDDSRGTEAFF. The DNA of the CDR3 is TGCGCCAGCAGTGACGACTCCAGGGGAACTGAAGCTTTCTTT.

This CDR3 reads CASSERQGARNEQFF. The CDR3 DNA follows: TGCGCCAGCAGTGAGCGCCAGGGGGCTCGGAATGAGCAGTTCTTC. The chain carries TRBV10-1 and TRBJ2-1; 8 positions agree with TRBD1. The CDR3 contains 15 residues. The germline CDR1 and CDR2 sequences are WNHNN and SYGVQD (reference sequence). The J segment lost 7 bases and the V segment lost 2 bases, leaving 7 bases of the junction unmatched.

The CDR3 sequence: CASSQDWQGRTLRLGYTF. Written as DNA, the CDR3 is TGCGCCAGCAGCCAAGATTGGCAGGGTAGGACCCTGAGACTCGGCTACACCTTC. The chain links TRBV4-3 to TRBJ1-2, with D perhaps TRBD1 (5 bases). Trimming removed 0 bases from V and 8 bases from J, with 25 bases in between. The CDR3 is 18 residues long. Germline loops: CDR1 LGHNA, CDR2 YSLEER.

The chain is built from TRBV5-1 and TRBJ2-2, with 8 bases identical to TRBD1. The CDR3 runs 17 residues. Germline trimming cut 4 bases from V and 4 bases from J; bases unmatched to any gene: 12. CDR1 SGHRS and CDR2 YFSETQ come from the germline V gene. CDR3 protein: CASSQATGAGGTGELFF. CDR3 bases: TGCGCCAGCAGCCAGGCGACAGGGGCAGGTGGCACCGGGGAGCTGTTTTTT.

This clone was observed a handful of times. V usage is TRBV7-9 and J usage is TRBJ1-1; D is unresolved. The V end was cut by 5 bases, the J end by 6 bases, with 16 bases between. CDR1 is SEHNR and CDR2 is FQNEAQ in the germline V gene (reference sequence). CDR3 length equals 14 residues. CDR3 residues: CASSHNGEGPEAFF. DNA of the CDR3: TGTGCCAGCAGCCATAACGGGGAGGGCCCTGAAGCTTTCTTT.

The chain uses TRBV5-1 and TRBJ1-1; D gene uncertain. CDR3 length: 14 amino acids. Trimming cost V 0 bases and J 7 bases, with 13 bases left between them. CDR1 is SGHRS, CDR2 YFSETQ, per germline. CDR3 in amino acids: CASSLGRREDEAFF. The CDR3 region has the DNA TGCGCCAGCAGCTTGGGTCGTAGGGAGGATGAAGCTTTCTTT. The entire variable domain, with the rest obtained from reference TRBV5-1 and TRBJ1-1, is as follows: KAGVTQTPRYLIKTRGQQVTLSCSPISGHRSVSWYQQTPGQGLQFLFEYFSETQRNKGNFPGRFSGRQFSNSRSEMNVSTLELGDSALYLCASSLGRREDEAFFGQGTRLTVV.

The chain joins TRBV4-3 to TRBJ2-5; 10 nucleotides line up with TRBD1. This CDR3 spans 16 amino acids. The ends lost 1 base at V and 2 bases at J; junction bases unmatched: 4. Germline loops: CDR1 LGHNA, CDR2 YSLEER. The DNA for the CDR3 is TGCGCCAGCAGCCAAGCCTGGACAGGGGGACAAGAGACCCAGTACTTC. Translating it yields CASSQAWTGGQETQYF.

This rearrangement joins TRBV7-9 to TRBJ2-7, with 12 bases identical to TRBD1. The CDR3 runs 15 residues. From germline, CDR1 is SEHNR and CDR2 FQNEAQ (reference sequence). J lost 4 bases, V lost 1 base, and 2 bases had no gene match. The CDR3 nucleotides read TGTGCCAGCAGCTTAGGGGGACAGGGGGCTTACGAGCAGTACTTC. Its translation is CASSLGGQGAYEQYF.

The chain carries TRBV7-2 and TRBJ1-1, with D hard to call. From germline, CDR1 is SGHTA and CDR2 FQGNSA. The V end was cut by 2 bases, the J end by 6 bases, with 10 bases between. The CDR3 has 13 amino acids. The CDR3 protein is CASSLTGRAEAFF. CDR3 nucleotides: TGTGCCAGCAGCTTAACCGGGAGGGCTGAAGCTTTCTTT.

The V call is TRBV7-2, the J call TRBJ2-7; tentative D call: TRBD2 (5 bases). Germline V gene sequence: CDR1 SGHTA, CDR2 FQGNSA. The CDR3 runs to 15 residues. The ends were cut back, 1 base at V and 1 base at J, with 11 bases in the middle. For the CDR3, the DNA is TGTGCCAGCAGCTTAGTAGTAGCGTCTTCCTACGAGCAGTACTTC. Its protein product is CASSLVVASSYEQYF.

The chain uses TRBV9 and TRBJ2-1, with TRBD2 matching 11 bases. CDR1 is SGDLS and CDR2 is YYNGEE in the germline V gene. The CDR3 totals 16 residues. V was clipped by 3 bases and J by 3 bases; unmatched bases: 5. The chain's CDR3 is CASSGPGTSGYNEQFF. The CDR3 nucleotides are TGTGCCAGCAGCGGACCCGGGACTAGCGGCTACAATGAGCAGTTCTTC.

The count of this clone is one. DNA for the CDR3: TGTGCCAGCAGTCAAAGCGACAGGTCAGGCTACGAGCAGTACTTC. Translation gives CASSQSDRSGYEQYF. The chain uses TRBV28 and TRBJ2-7; perhaps TRBD1 as D (6 bases). This CDR3 spans 15 amino acids. V was shortened by 5 bases and J by 3 bases, with 17 bases between the two germline ends. In germline, CDR1 is MDHEN, CDR2 SYDVKM.

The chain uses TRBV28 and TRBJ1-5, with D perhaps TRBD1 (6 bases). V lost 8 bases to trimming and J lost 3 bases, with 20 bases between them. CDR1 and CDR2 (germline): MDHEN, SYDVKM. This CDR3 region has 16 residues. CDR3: CASPPPGQQINQPQHF. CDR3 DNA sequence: TGTGCCAGCCCCCCCCCAGGACAGCAAATCAATCAGCCCCAGCATTTT.

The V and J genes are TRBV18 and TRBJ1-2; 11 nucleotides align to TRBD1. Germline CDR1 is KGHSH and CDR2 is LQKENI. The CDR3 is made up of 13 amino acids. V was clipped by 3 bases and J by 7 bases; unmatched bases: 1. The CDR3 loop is CASSPGQGVGYTF. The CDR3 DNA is TGTGCCAGCTCACCGGGACAGGGGGTTGGCTACACCTTC.

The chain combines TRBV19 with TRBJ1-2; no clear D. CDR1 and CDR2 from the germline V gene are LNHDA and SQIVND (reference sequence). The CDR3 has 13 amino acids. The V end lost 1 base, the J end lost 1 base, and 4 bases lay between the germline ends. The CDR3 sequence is CASSIAFNYGYTF. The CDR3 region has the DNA TGTGCCAGTAGTATAGCTTTTAACTATGGCTACACCTTC.

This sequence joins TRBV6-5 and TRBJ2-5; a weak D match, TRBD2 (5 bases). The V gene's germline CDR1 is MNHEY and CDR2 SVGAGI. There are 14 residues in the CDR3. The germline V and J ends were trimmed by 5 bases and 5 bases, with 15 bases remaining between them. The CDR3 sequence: CASSLGPPGETQYF. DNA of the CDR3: TGTGCCAGCAGTCTTGGTCCCCCGGGGGAGACCCAGTACTTC.

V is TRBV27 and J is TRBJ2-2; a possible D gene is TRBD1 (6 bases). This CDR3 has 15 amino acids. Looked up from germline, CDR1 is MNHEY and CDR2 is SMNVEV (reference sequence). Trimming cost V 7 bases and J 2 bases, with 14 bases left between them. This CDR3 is CASTPDRDNTGELFF. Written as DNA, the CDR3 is TGTGCCAGCACTCCGGACAGAGATAACACCGGGGAGCTGTTTTTT.

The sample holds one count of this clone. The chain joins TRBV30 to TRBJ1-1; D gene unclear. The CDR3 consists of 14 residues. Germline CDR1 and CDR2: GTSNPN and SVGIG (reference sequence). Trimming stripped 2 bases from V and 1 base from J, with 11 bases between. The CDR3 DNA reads TGTGCCTGGAGTTGGGCCTTAAAGAACACTGAAGCTTTCTTT. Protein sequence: CAWSWALKNTEAFF.

The CDR3 here is CASSLDEGTNTEAFF. CDR3 nucleotide sequence: TGTGCCAGCAGCTTAGATGAGGGAACGAACACTGAAGCTTTCTTT. The V call is TRBV7-9, the J call TRBJ1-1; D not certain. Germline assignment: CDR1 SEHNR and CDR2 FQNEAQ (reference sequence). This CDR3 spans 15 amino acids. Trimming took 1 base from V and 1 from J, leaving 10 bases between them.

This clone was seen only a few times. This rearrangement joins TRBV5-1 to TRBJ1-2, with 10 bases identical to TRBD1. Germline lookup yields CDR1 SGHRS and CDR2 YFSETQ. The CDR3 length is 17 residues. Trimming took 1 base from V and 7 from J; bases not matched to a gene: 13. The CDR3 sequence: CASSLNTRGQGEIGYTF. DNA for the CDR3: TGCGCCAGCAGCTTGAATACCCGAGGACAGGGGGAGATTGGCTACACCTTC. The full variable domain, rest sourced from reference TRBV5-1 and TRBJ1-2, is KAGVTQTPRYLIKTRGQQVTLSCSPISGHRSVSWYQQTPGQGLQFLFEYFSETQRNKGNFPGRFSGRQFSNSRSEMNVSTLELGDSALYLCASSLNTRGQGEIGYTFGSGTRLTVV.

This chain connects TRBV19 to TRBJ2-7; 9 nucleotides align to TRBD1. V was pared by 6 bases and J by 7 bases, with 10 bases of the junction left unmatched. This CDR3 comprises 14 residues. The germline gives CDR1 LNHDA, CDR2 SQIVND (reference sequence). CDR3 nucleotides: TGTGCCAGTAGCAAGGGGACAGGGCTACGAGAGCAGTACTTC. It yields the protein CASSKGTGLREQYF.